This T cell receptor (beta chain) was recorded in a study of T cell changes during pregnancy in multiple sclerosis. The method was immunoSEQ multiplex PCR; TCRdb's version includes in-frame clones alone and lacks a portion of them. Of approximately 61,000 clones in the sample, under 95% were seen once. The germline CDR1 and CDR2 sequences are SGHRS and YFSETQ. Between the trimmed V and J ends, which lost 0 bases and 7 bases, there was a span of 10 bases. This CDR3 spans 13 amino acids. The chain joins TRBV5-1 to TRBJ1-1, with no clear D. This clonotype was sampled from a female donor in good health, enrolled as a control in a pregnancy study. The sample consisted of peripheral blood, taken in the first trimester of pregnancy. The CDR3 sequence: CASSLDSYDEAFF. The CDR3 nucleotides are TGCGCCAGCAGCTTGGACAGCTACGATGAAGCTTTCTTT.